This T cell receptor beta chain was identified in a study of blood T cell repertoires in COVID-19. Study-wide context: Samples representing acute and convalescent COVID-19 were sourced from the United States, Italy and Spain. From T cells, B-cell-depleted T cells, or PBMCs came the material, which was cDNA or gDNA.

A single count supports this clone. Between the trimmed V and J ends, which lost 2 bases and 7 bases, there was a span of 12 bases. CDR1 SQVTM and CDR2 ANQGSEA come from the germline V gene. The CDR3 sequence is 13 residues long. Methods used by the authors: Scientists estimated how many nucleated cells there were by amplifying reference gene primers. The repertoire was sequenced with immunoSEQ multiplex PCR; TCRdb's copy has only in-frame clones and lacks some. V and J calls and clone size are those listed in that table; D and trimming were worked out from the DNA. The sample consists of under 250,000 clones, less than 90% of them appearing once.

The sample comprised peripheral blood. This sequence joins TRBV29-1 and TRBJ1-5; D uncertain. The sequence derives from a middle-aged woman who had recovered from COVID-19. In DNA, the CDR3 is TGCAGCGTTGAATCGGTGGCAGGACAGCCCCAGCATTTT. This gives the protein CSVESVAGQPQHF.